This T cell receptor (beta chain) was identified in a study of blood T cells in healthy people across ages. General observations from the study: Both naive CD4+ cell counts and diversity were greater in long-lived donors than in aged donors.

A second PCR, run for about 7 to 11 cycles, used a sample-barcoded 5' primer plus a J-beta primer mix. TCRdb called the 5' RACE reads again in MiXCR, with one record for every CDR3 protein. The sample contains over 1,500,000 distinct CDR3 sequences, roughly 49% of which appear only once. Notes on this clonotype: Antigen: not known.

The origin of this receptor is a woman aged 35 to 49 in good health. The sequencing sample was made of blood.

CDR3 DNA: TGTGCCAGCAGTGAGATTTTTAATTCACCCCTCCACTTT. This sequence encodes CASSEIFNSPLHF. The chain recombines TRBV28 with TRBJ1-6; no clear D gene. This CDR3 is 13 amino acids long. Between the trimmed V and J ends, which lost 5 bases and 6 bases, there was a span of 8 bases. CDR1 is MDHEN and CDR2 is SYDVKM in the germline V gene.